Following are 27 T cell receptor beta chains from one sample sequenced in a study of human T cells and chemical hapten exposure. Described time point: patch test 3, about 24 weeks after DPC sensitization. Sample treatment: therapeutic diphenylcyclopropenone sensitization with weekly scalp DPC. TCRdb independently ran MiXCR on the RACE reads; one entry per CDR3 protein. The sample lists 95,000 to 150,000 distinct CDR3 sequences; roughly 10% were seen once. Sequencing used whole blood, obtained in connection with sensitization to the hapten diphenylcyclopropenone (DPC). Receptor source: a woman aged 50 to 60 with alopecia areata. Some clones in this sample may be carry-over from other donors' samples.

This clonotype was seen only a few times. The genes are TRBV6-2 or TRBV6-3 and TRBJ1-1, with D unclear. This CDR3 has 17 residues. CDR1 is MNHEY and CDR2 is SVGEGT in the germline V gene. V lost 4 bases to trimming and J lost 1 base, with 19 bases between them. CDR3 nucleotide sequence: TGTGCCAGCAGTTCTATTAAGGTCCAACAAAGGAACACTGAAGCTTTCTTT. It yields the protein CASSSIKVQQRNTEAFF.

CDR3 in DNA: TGTGCCAGCAGCTTTAAGACAGGGCTCCAAGAGACCCAGTACTTC. Protein product: CASSFKTGLQETQYF. The chain combines TRBV5-8 with TRBJ2-5; 7 nucleotides line up with TRBD1. The CDR3 spans 15 residues. Germline V lookup: CDR1 SGHTS, CDR2 YDEGEE. V shed 2 bases, J shed 1 base, and the junction held 5 bases outside the gene matches.

The chain uses TRBV10-3 and TRBJ2-3; no definite D call. The germline CDR1 and CDR2 sequences are ENHRY and SYGVKD. Between the trimmed V and J ends, which lost 8 bases and 1 base, there was a span of 7 bases. The CDR3 is made up of 12 amino acids. CDR3 loop: CAIGVGTDTQYF. The CDR3 region has the DNA TGTGCCATCGGGGTGGGCACAGATACGCAGTATTTT.

This chain connects TRBV2 to TRBJ1-5; tentative D call: TRBD1 (5 bases). The CDR3 loop spans 15 amino acids. Trimming left V 7 bases short and J 0 bases short, with 13 bases between. The germline gives CDR1 SNHLY, CDR2 FYNNEI. The CDR3 DNA sequence: TGTGCCAGCACCCAGGGTATCGGTAGCAATCAGCCCCAGCATTTT. Amino acids: CASTQGIGSNQPQHF.

This clonotype was observed at least ten times. The chain uses TRBV27 and TRBJ1-3; D not certain. V dropped 2 bases and J dropped 4 bases, with 9 bases sitting between them. The length of the CDR3 is 14 residues. Germline V gives CDR1 MNHEY, CDR2 SMNVEV (reference sequence). In DNA, the CDR3 is TGTGCCAGCAGTTTACGGGGATACGGAAACACCATATATTTT. Translation gives CASSLRGYGNTIYF.

The chain employs TRBV4-3 and TRBJ2-7, with 7 bases identical to TRBD2. The length of the CDR3 is 16 residues. Germline CDR1 is LGHNA and CDR2 is YSLEER. V shed 1 base, J shed 6 bases, and the junction held 12 bases outside the gene matches. CDR3 residues: CASSQGVGGTRIEQYF. CDR3 in DNA: TGCGCCAGCAGCCAAGGCGTGGGAGGGACCAGGATCGAGCAGTACTTC.

The rearrangement links TRBV2 to TRBJ1-1, with D possibly being TRBD1 (6 bases). Germline CDR1 is SNHLY and CDR2 is FYNNEI. V was clipped by 7 bases and J by 1 base, with 10 bases between them. The CDR3 contains 13 residues. The CDR3 protein is CASTGQPNTEAFF. The CDR3 DNA is TGTGCCAGCACTGGACAGCCGAACACTGAAGCTTTCTTT.

The table lists this clonotype with many counts. This chain links TRBV7-2 with TRBJ1-3; D unclear. V lost 1 base and J 2 bases, leaving 3 bases between the germline ends. Looked up from germline, CDR1 is SGHTA and CDR2 is FQGNSA. This CDR3 has 13 residues. CDR3 sequence (DNA): TGTGCCAGCAGCTTAGAACCTGGAAACACCATATATTTT. Translation gives CASSLEPGNTIYF.

CDR3 DNA sequence: TGCAGTGCTGTCCGGGACAGGGCTCGGACTGAAGCTTTCTTT. Amino acids: CSAVRDRARTEAFF. V and J are TRBV20-1 and TRBJ1-1, with 9 bases that match TRBD1. The germline V gene encodes CDR1 DFQATT and CDR2 SNEGSKA (reference sequence). V lost 5 bases to trimming and J lost 5 bases; unmatched junction nucleotides: 9. This CDR3 contains 14 residues.

This clonotype was detected only a few times. The CDR3 here is CSVESGSGYEQYF. CDR3 in DNA: TGCAGCGTTGAATCCGGGAGTGGGTACGAGCAGTACTTC. The chain combines TRBV29-1 with TRBJ2-7, with a possible D match to TRBD2 (6 bases). From germline, CDR1 is SQVTM and CDR2 ANQGSEA. CDR3 length: 13 amino acids. Trimming took off 2 bases at V and 4 bases at J, with 12 bases between the two ends.

The sample holds many counts of this clonotype. V gene TRBV7-8 combines with J gene TRBJ2-3, with D possibly matching TRBD1 (6 bases). The V and J ends lost 7 bases and 4 bases respectively, with 15 bases between them. Germline loops: CDR1 SGHVS, CDR2 FQNEAQ. CDR3 length equals 14 residues. CDR3 sequence: CASTRDTWADTQYF. CDR3 nucleotide sequence: TGTGCCAGCACCCGGGACACATGGGCAGATACGCAGTATTTT.

This clonotype was observed a handful of times. The chain combines TRBV15 with TRBJ1-6; 8 bases match TRBD1. The CDR3 totals 17 residues. CDR1 and CDR2 from the germline V gene are LNHNV and YYDKDF (reference sequence). V was clipped by 2 bases and J by 6 bases; unmatched bases: 9. CDR3 DNA: TGTGCCACCAGCAGAAAATCAACAGGGGGGGGTAATTCACCCCTCCACTTT. Translated: CATSRKSTGGGNSPLHF.

This clonotype turned up a few times. This CDR3 reads CANRDRCTDTQYF. The CDR3 bases are TGTGCCAACCGGGACAGGTGCACAGATACGCAGTATTTT. V usage is TRBV28 and J usage is TRBJ2-3, with TRBD1 matching 8 bases. The V segment lost 10 bases and the J segment 1 base; nucleotides outside the gene matches: 4. The CDR3 sequence is 13 residues long. CDR1 is MDHEN, CDR2 SYDVKM, per germline.

This clonotype has more than one count but fewer than ten. The rearrangement uses TRBV7-9 and TRBJ2-1, with TRBD1 as a possible D gene (5 bases). The germline V gene encodes CDR1 SEHNR and CDR2 FQNEAQ (reference sequence). This CDR3 spans 16 amino acids. V was trimmed by 5 bases and J by 3 bases, leaving 17 bases between them. The CDR3 bases are TGTGCCAGCAGCCAGGGTCCCGTCGGAGACTACAATGAGCAGTTCTTC. Translating it yields CASSQGPVGDYNEQFF.

Comment on this clonotype: A much bigger clone sits one base away, suggesting this may be a read error. The V gene is TRBV9, the J gene TRBJ2-1; D could derive from TRBD1 or TRBD2 (5 bases each). Germline assignment: CDR1 SGDLS and CDR2 YYNGEE. CDR3 size: 15 residues. The V end lost 0 bases, the J end lost 3 bases, and 10 bases lay between the germline ends. The DNA for the CDR3 is TGTGCCAGCAGCGTAGTGGGACCTATCTACAATGAGCAGTTCTTC. Translated: CASSVVGPIYNEQFF.

This rearrangement joins TRBV4-1 to TRBJ1-3; D unresolved. This CDR3 has 15 amino acids. CDR1 and CDR2 from the germline V gene are MGHRA and YSYEKL. V was trimmed by 0 bases and J by 0 bases, leaving 6 bases between them. The CDR3: CASSQDSTSGNTIYF. Written as DNA, the CDR3 is TGCGCCAGCAGCCAAGATAGTACCTCTGGAAACACCATATATTTT.

There are many counts of this clonotype. This chain links TRBV27 with TRBJ2-5; 7 bases match TRBD1. There are 14 residues in the CDR3. Germline V gives CDR1 MNHEY, CDR2 SMNVEV (reference sequence). With V trimmed by 4 bases and J by 2 bases, 4 bases remained unmatched. CDR3 region: CASSWTGPQETQYF. The CDR3 region has the DNA TGTGCCAGCAGTTGGACAGGCCCTCAAGAGACCCAGTACTTC.

At least ten counts were recorded for this clonotype. This rearrangement joins TRBV7-6 to TRBJ2-4; TRBD2 aligns across 15 bases. This CDR3 region has 17 residues. Germline CDR1 and CDR2: SGHVS and FNYEAQ. The junction had 4 bases not matched to a gene; V was cut back by 5 bases and J by 2 bases. The CDR3 DNA is TGTGCCAGCAGCCAAGGACTAGCGGGAGGGCCCAAAAACATTCAGTACTTC. This sequence encodes CASSQGLAGGPKNIQYF.

In nucleotides, the CDR3 is TGTGCCAGCAGCTTGGCTGGTGGGAGCTCCTATAATTCACCCCTCCACTTT. Protein sequence: CASSLAGGSSYNSPLHF. The chain combines TRBV5-4 with TRBJ1-6; the D is unclear. Per the germline V gene, CDR1 is SGHNT and CDR2 is YYREEE (reference sequence). The CDR3 is 17 residues long. V dropped 0 bases and J dropped 0 bases, with 10 bases sitting between them.

V and J are TRBV11-3 and TRBJ2-1; a possible D gene is TRBD1 (6 bases). V lost 5 bases, J lost 8 bases, and 16 bases lay in between. CDR3 length equals 14 residues. CDR1 and CDR2 from the germline V gene are SGHNT and YENEEA. The CDR3 region has the DNA TGTGCCAGCAGCCCGCCGTGGGGGCGCGATGAGCAGTTCTTC. It specifies CASSPPWGRDEQFF.

This clonotype was picked up a small number of times. The rearrangement joins TRBV29-1 to TRBJ2-5; D might be TRBD1 (6 bases). In germline, CDR1 is SQVTM, CDR2 ANQGSEA. Trimming stripped 4 bases from V and 5 bases from J, with 11 bases between. CDR3 length: 12 amino acids. The CDR3 reads CSVVRQGETQYF. The CDR3 region has the DNA TGCAGCGTTGTGCGGCAGGGGGAGACCCAGTACTTC.

The chain is built from TRBV15 and TRBJ2-7, with TRBD1 identical over 7 bases. CDR1 is LNHNV and CDR2 is YYDKDF in the germline V gene (reference sequence). This CDR3 is 13 amino acids long. J gave up 6 bases and V 5 bases, and 7 bases lay outside the gene matches. CDR3 bases: TGTGCCACCAGCTCAGGGGGATGGAGCGAGCAGTACTTC. This encodes CATSSGGWSEQYF.

This clonotype was detected many times. The chain links TRBV10-3 to TRBJ2-1, with TRBD1 identical over 7 bases. Losses at the gene ends were 6 bases for V and 9 bases for J; bases not matched to a gene: 11. Germline CDR1 reads ENHRY; CDR2 reads SYGVKD. This CDR3 is built from 14 residues. Here the CDR3 reads CAISGSGGYGEQFF. The CDR3, as DNA: TGTGCCATCAGCGGCTCAGGGGGTTATGGTGAGCAGTTCTTC.

This rearrangement joins TRBV7-9 to TRBJ2-2; D not certain. V was clipped by 5 bases and J by 0 bases, with 10 bases between them. The CDR3 consists of 15 residues. Germline-derived CDR1 and CDR2 are SEHNR and FQNEAQ (reference sequence). The CDR3 region has the DNA TGTGCCAGCAGCCGGAGACCGACGAACACCGGGGAGCTGTTTTTT. It translates to CASSRRPTNTGELFF.

This clonotype was counted between two and nine times. The gene calls are TRBV11-2 and TRBJ1-2, with D possibly being TRBD1 (6 bases). The V and J ends lost 5 bases and 8 bases respectively, with 18 bases between them. Germline CDR1 SGHAT, CDR2 FQNNGV. CDR3 length: 14 residues. CDR3 nucleotides: TGTGCCAGCAGCACGGACAGTCGCTCGCTCGGCTACACCTTC. It encodes CASSTDSRSLGYTF.

The sample holds a few counts of this clonotype. The chain links TRBV6-6 to TRBJ1-3, with D perhaps matching TRBD1 (6 bases). Germline CDR1 reads MNHNY; CDR2 reads SVGAGI (reference sequence). Trimming stripped 2 bases from V and 3 bases from J, with 11 bases between. The CDR3 covers 15 residues. Here the CDR3 DNA reads TGTGCCAGCAGTTACGTACAGGGCAGTGGAAACACCATATATTTT. Protein product: CASSYVQGSGNTIYF.

A note on this clonotype: A junction boundary mismatches the germline segment, possibly from a read error. The J gene is TRBJ1-5, the V gene TRBV5-5, with 9 bases fitting TRBD1. The CDR3 length is 13 residues. Germline CDR1 is SGHKS and CDR2 is YYEKEE (reference sequence). For the CDR3, the DNA is TGTGCCAGAGGAACAGGGGGCAAACAGCCCCAGCATTTT. This sequence encodes CARGTGGKQPQHF.